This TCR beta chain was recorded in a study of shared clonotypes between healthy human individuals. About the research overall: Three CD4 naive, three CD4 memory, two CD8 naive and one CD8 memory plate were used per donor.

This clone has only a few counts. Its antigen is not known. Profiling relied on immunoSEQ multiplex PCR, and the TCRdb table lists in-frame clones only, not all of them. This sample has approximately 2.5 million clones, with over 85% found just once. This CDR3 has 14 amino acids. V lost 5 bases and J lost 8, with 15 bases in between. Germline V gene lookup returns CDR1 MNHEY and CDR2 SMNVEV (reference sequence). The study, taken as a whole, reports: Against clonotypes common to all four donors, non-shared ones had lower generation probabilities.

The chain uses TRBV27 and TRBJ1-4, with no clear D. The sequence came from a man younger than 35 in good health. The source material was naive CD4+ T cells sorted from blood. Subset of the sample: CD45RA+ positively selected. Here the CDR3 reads CASSHLSGGEKLFF. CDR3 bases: TGTGCCAGCAGTCATCTTTCCGGAGGGGAAAAACTGTTTTTT.